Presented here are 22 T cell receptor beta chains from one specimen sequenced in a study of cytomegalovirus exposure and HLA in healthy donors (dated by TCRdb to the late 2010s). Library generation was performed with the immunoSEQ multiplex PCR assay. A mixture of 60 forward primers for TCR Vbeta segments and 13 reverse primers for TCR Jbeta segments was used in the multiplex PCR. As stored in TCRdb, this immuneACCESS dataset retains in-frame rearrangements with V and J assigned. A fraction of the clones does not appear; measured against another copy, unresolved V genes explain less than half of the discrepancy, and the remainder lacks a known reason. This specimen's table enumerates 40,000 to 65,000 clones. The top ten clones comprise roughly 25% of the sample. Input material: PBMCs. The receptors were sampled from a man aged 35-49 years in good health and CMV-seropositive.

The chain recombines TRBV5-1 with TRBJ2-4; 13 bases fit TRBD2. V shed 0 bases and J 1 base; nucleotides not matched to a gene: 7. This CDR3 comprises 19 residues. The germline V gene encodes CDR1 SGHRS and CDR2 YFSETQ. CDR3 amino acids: CASSLELAGGPLAKNIQYF. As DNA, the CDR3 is TGCGCCAGCAGCTTGGAACTAGCGGGAGGGCCTCTCGCCAAAAACATTCAGTACTTC. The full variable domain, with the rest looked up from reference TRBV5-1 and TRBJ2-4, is KAGVTQTPRYLIKTRGQQVTLSCSPISGHRSVSWYQQTPGQGLQFLFEYFSETQRNKGNFPGRFSGRQFSNSRSEMNVSTLELGDSALYLCASSLELAGGPLAKNIQYFGAGTRLSVL.

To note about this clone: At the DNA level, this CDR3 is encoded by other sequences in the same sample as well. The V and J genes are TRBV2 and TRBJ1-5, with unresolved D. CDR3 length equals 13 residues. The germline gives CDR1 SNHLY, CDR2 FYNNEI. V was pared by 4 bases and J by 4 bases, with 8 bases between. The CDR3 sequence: CASSGQGNQPQHF. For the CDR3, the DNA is TGTGCCAGCAGTGGACAAGGTAATCAGCCCCAGCATTTT.

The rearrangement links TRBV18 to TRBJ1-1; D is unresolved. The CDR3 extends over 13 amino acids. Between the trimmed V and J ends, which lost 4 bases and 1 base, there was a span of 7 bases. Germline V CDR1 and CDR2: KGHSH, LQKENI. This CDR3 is CASSLAGNTEAFF. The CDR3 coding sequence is TGTGCCAGCTCACTCGCAGGGAACACTGAAGCTTTCTTT.

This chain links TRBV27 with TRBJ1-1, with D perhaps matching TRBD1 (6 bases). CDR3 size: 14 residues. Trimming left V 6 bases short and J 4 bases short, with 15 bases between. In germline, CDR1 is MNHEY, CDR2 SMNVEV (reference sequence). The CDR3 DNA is TGTGCCAGCAGGGTTGGGGGGGCTACCACTGAAGCTTTCTTT. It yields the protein CASRVGGATTEAFF.

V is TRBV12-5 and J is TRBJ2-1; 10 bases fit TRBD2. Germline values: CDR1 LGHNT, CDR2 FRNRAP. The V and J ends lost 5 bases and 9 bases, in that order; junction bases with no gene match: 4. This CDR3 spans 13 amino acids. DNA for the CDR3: TGTGCTAGTGGTCGGACTAGCGGAACTGAGCAGTTCTTC. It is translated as CASGRTSGTEQFF.

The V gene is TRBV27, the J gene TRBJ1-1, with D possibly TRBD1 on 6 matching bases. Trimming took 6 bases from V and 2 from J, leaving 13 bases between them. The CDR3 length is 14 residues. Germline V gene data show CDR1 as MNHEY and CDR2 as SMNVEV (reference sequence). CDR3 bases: TGTGCCAGCAGCCTTACAGGGAGTAACACTGAAGCTTTCTTT. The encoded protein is CASSLTGSNTEAFF.

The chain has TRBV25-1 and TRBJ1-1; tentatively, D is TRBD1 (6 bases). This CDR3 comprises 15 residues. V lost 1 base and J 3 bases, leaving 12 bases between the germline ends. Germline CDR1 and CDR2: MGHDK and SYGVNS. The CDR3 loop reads CASSEWAAGDTEAFF. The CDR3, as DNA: TGTGCCAGCAGTGAATGGGCGGCAGGGGACACTGAAGCTTTCTTT.

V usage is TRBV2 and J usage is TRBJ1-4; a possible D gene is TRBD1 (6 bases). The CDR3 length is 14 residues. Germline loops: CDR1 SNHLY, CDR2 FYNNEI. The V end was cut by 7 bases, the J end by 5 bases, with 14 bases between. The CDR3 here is CASTLQGPNEKLFF. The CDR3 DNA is TGTGCCAGCACCCTACAGGGCCCCAATGAAAAACTGTTTTTT.

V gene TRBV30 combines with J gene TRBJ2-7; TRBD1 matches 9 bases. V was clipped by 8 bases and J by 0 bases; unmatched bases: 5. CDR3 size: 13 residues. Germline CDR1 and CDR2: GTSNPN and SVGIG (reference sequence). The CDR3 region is CAGRDRASYEQYF. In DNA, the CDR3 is TGTGCCGGCCGGGACAGGGCCTCCTACGAGCAGTACTTC.

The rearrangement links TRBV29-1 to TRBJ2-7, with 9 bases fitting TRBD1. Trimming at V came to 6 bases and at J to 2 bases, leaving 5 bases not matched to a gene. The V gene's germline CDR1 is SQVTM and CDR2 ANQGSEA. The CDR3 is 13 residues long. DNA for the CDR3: TGCAGCGTCGGACAGGGGAGCGCCTACGAGCAGTACTTC. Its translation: CSVGQGSAYEQYF.

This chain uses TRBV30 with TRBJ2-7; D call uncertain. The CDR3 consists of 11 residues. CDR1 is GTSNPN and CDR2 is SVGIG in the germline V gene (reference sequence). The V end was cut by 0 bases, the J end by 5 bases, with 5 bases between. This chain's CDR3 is CAWSVRDEQYF. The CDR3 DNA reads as TGTGCCTGGAGTGTACGGGACGAGCAGTACTTC.

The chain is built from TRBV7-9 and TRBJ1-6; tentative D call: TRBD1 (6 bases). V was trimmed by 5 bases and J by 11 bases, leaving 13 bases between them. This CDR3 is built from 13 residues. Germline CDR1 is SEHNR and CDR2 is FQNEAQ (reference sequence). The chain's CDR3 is CASSPDRAAPLHF. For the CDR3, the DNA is TGTGCCAGCAGCCCGGACAGAGCAGCACCCCTCCACTTT.

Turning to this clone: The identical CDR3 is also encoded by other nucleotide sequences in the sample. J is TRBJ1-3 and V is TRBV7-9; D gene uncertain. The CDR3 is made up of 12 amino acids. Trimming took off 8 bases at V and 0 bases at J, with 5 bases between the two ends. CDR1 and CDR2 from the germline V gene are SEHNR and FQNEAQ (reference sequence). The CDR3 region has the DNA TGTGCCAGCTCTTTCTCTGGAAACACCATATATTTT. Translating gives CASSFSGNTIYF.

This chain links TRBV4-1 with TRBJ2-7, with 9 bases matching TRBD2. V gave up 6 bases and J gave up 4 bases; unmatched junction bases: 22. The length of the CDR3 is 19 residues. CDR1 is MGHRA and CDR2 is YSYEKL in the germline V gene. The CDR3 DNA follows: TGCGCCAGCAGTCCGGGGGGCGGTAGCGGGAGTAAACATCCGTACGAGCAGTACTTC. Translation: CASSPGGGSGSKHPYEQYF.

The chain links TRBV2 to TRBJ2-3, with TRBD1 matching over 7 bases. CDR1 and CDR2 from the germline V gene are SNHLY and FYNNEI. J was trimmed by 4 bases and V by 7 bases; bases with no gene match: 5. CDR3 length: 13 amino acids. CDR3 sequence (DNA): TGTGCCAGCAAGAGACAGGGTGCAGATACGCAGTATTTT. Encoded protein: CASKRQGADTQYF.

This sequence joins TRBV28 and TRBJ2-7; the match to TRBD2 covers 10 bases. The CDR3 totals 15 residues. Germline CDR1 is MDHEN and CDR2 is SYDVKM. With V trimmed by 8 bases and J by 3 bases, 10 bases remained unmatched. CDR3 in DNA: TGTGCCAGCTCGGGTCTAGCGGGAGATGGCTACGAGCAGTACTTC. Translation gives CASSGLAGDGYEQYF.

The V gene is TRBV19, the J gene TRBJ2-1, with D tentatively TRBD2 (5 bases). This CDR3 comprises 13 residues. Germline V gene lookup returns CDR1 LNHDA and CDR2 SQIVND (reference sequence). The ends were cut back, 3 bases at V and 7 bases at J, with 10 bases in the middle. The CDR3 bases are TGTGCCAGTAGTATGAGGGCCACGAATGAGCAGTTCTTC. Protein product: CASSMRATNEQFF.

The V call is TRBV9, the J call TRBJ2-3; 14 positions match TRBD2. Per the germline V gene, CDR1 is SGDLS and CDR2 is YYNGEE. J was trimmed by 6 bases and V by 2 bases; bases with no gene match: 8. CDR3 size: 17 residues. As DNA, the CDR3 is TGTGCCAGCAGCGTGGGACTAGCGGGGGCTCAGCAGGATACGCAGTATTTT. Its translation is CASSVGLAGAQQDTQYF.

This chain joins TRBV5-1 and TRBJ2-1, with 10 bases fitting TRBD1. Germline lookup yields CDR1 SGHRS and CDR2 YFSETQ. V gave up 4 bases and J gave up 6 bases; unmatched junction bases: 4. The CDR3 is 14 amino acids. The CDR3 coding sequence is TGCGCCAGCAGCCAGGACAGGGGGATCAATGAGCAGTTCTTC. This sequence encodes CASSQDRGINEQFF.

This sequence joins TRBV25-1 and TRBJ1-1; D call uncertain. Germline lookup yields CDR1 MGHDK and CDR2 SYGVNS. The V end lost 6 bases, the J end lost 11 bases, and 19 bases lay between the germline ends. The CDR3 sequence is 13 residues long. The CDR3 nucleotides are TGTGCCAGCAGATTGCGGCTTCTTTTGTTGGCTTTCTTT. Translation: CASRLRLLLLAFF.

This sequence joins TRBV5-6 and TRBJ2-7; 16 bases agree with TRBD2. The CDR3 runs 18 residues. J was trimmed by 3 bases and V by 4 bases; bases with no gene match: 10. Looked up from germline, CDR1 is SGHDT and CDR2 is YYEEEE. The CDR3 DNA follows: TGTGCCAGCAGCCAGACGGGACTAGCGGGAGGGAGGAACTACGAGCAGTACTTC. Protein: CASSQTGLAGGRNYEQYF.

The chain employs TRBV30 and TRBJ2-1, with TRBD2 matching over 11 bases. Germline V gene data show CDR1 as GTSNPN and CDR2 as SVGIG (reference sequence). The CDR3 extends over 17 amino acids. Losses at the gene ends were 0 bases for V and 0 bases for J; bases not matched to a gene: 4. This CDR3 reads CAWSVPTSGSSYNEQFF. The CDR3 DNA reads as TGTGCCTGGAGTGTACCCACTAGCGGGAGCTCCTACAATGAGCAGTTCTTC.